This entry lists 8 T cell receptor beta chains sequenced from one sample in a study of cytomegalovirus exposure and HLA in healthy donors. PCR primers comprised 60 Vbeta and 13 Jbeta primers. Sequencing used immunoSEQ multiplex PCR; TCRdb keeps in-frame clones, though not all of them. The sample has about 160,000 clones; about 75% are singletons. Sequenced material: PBMCs. The source of these receptors is a man aged 18 to 29 in good health and CMV-seronegative.

The chain combines TRBV5-1 with TRBJ1-5; 7 bases are a match to TRBD1. After removal of 4 bases from V and 5 bases from J, the junction contained 9 bases not matched to a gene. The CDR3 has 15 amino acids. Germline loops: CDR1 SGHRS, CDR2 YFSETQ. DNA for the CDR3: TGCGCCAGCAGCCGGACAGGAAGAGGCGATCAGCCCCAGCATTTT. It translates to CASSRTGRGDQPQHF.

The chain carries TRBV10-1 and TRBJ1-2; unclear D gene. Between the trimmed V and J ends, which lost 4 bases and 4 bases, there was a span of 10 bases. The CDR3 covers 13 residues. Germline V gives CDR1 WNHNN, CDR2 SYGVQD (reference sequence). The CDR3 DNA reads TGCGCCAGCAGTGTGGCACGGAGCTATGGCTACACCTTC. The encoded protein is CASSVARSYGYTF.

The chain uses TRBV10-3 and TRBJ2-2, with 9 bases identical to TRBD1. Losses at the gene ends were 10 bases for V and 1 base for J; bases not matched to a gene: 4. The CDR3 consists of 14 residues. From germline, CDR1 is ENHRY and CDR2 SYGVKD. DNA for the CDR3: TGTGCCACCGGACAGGGGCTGAACACCGGGGAGCTGTTTTTT. This translates into CATGQGLNTGELFF.

This clone was detected only once. CDR3 in amino acids: CASSGGRSSYEQYF. The CDR3 DNA is TGTGCCAGCAGCGGGGGCAGGAGCTCCTACGAGCAGTACTTC. J is TRBJ2-7 and V is TRBV9; D perhaps matches TRBD1 (5 bases). V lost 3 bases, J lost 0 bases, and 10 bases lay in between. The CDR3 loop spans 14 amino acids. Germline CDR1 SGDLS, CDR2 YYNGEE.

The chain is built from TRBV4-3 and TRBJ2-1, with 10 positions matching TRBD2. The V and J ends lost 1 base and 6 bases, in that order; junction bases with no gene match: 6. The CDR3 extends over 16 amino acids. Germline V gene lookup returns CDR1 LGHNA and CDR2 YSLEER. CDR3 nucleotides: TGCGCCAGCAGCCAAGGGGGAAGGACTAGCGGCAATGAGCAGTTCTTC. This sequence encodes CASSQGGRTSGNEQFF.

This clone was observed once. The rearrangement links TRBV28 to TRBJ1-1; D gene uncertain. V lost 6 bases and J lost 0, with 11 bases in between. Germline V gene lookup returns CDR1 MDHEN and CDR2 SYDVKM. The CDR3 contains 14 residues. The CDR3 spells CASRSGWMNTEAFF. The CDR3 DNA reads as TGTGCCAGCAGGTCCGGGTGGATGAACACTGAAGCTTTCTTT.

This rearrangement joins TRBV7-9 to TRBJ2-7; 9 positions match TRBD1. CDR3 size: 16 residues. Germline CDR1 and CDR2: SEHNR and FQNEAQ (reference sequence). Trimming took 6 bases from V and 1 from J; bases not matched to a gene: 10. CDR3 amino acids: CASSRWRDRVSYEQYF. CDR3 DNA sequence: TGTGCCAGCAGTCGGTGGCGGGACAGGGTTTCCTACGAGCAGTACTTC.

The gene calls are TRBV28 and TRBJ1-2, with D maybe TRBD1 (5 bases). Germline V gene data show CDR1 as MDHEN and CDR2 as SYDVKM. V was clipped by 6 bases and J by 2 bases, with 16 bases between them. CDR3 length: 15 residues. CDR3 amino acids: CASSPPARANYGYTF. In DNA, the CDR3 is TGTGCCAGCAGCCCCCCCGCCAGGGCCAACTATGGCTACACCTTC.